The 15 T cell receptor beta chains listed next were all sequenced from one sample in a study of cytomegalovirus exposure and HLA in healthy donors. PCR was performed using 60 Vbeta and 13 Jbeta primers. Sequenced by immunoSEQ multiplex PCR; TCRdb stores in-frame clones only, minus some. The table records around 120,000 clones, 70% to 80% of them present only once. Sample: PBMCs. Receptors were obtained from a man aged 45 to 65 in good health and CMV-seropositive.

The genes are TRBV15 and TRBJ2-7, with D unclear. This CDR3 region has 15 residues. Trimming left V 0 bases short and J 8 bases short, with 17 bases between. CDR1 is LNHNV, CDR2 YYDKDF, per germline (reference sequence). In DNA form, the CDR3 reads TGTGCCACCAGCAGAGATCAGACGGGTCCTACAAAGCAGTACTTC. Translation: CATSRDQTGPTKQYF.

CDR3 in amino acids: CATYQPQHF. CDR3 DNA sequence: TGTGCCACTTATCAGCCCCAGCATTTT. J is TRBJ1-5 and V is TRBV30; D is undetermined. Looked up from germline, CDR1 is GTSNPN and CDR2 is SVGIG (reference sequence). V lost 8 bases and J 5 bases, leaving 4 bases between the germline ends. The CDR3 is made up of 9 amino acids.

The rearrangement joins TRBV7-2 to TRBJ1-2; 9 bases map to TRBD1. Germline values: CDR1 SGHTA, CDR2 FQGNSA. CDR3 length equals 15 residues. V trimming: 5 bases; J trimming: 1 base; junction bases outside the gene matches: 5. CDR3 residues: CASSPGTGINYGYTF. DNA for the CDR3: TGTGCCAGCAGCCCGGGGACAGGGATTAACTATGGCTACACCTTC. The entire variable domain, with the rest obtained from reference TRBV7-2 and TRBJ1-2, is as follows: GAGVSQSPSNKVTEKGKDVELRCDPISGHTALYWYRQSLGQGLEFLIYFQGNSAPDKSGLPSDRFSAERTGGSVSTLTIQRTQQEDSAVYLCASSPGTGINYGYTFGSGTRLTVV.

The chain couples TRBV29-1 to TRBJ1-1; D gene unclear. Per the germline V gene, CDR1 is SQVTM and CDR2 is ANQGSEA. Trimming stripped 7 bases from V and 1 base from J, with 4 bases between. This CDR3 comprises 10 residues. CDR3 sequence: CSAWNTEAFF. The CDR3, as DNA: TGCAGCGCTTGGAACACTGAAGCTTTCTTT.

Note on this clone: The junction departs from germline at one end; a sequencing error may be responsible. The sample carries other DNA sequences with the same CDR3. This chain links TRBV30 with TRBJ1-6, with 8 bases identical to TRBD1. CDR3 length: 14 residues. Germline-derived CDR1 and CDR2 are GTSNPN and SVGIG (reference sequence). CDR3 DNA sequence: TGTGCCTGGAGTGCCCAGGGGGCGTATTCCCCCCTCCACTTT. Translated: CAWSAQGAYSPLHF.

This chain uses TRBV5-6 with TRBJ1-4; D possibly corresponds to TRBD1 (6 bases). V was cut by 1 base and J by 2 bases, with 6 bases left in between. In germline, CDR1 is SGHDT, CDR2 YYEEEE. The CDR3 has 14 amino acids. CDR3 coding DNA: TGTGCCAGCAGCTTGAGGGGGACTAATGAAAAACTGTTTTTT. Amino acids: CASSLRGTNEKLFF.

This chain links TRBV7-9 with TRBJ2-2, with a tentative D call TRBD2 (5 bases). This CDR3 is 13 amino acids long. V lost 3 bases, J lost 5 bases, and 7 bases lay in between. CDR1 is SEHNR and CDR2 is FQNEAQ in the germline V gene (reference sequence). In DNA form, the CDR3 reads TGTGCCAGCAGCTTCCGGGGAACCGGGGAGCTGTTTTTT. Translation: CASSFRGTGELFF.

As DNA, the CDR3 is TGTGCCAGCAGCTATACAGGGGAAAGCAATCAGCCCCAGCATTTT. Its translation: CASSYTGESNQPQHF. The gene calls are TRBV16 and TRBJ1-5; 7 bases map to TRBD1. The CDR3 length is 15 residues. CDR1 is KGHSY, CDR2 FQNENV, per germline. Trimming cost V 5 bases and J 1 base; bases outside gene matches: 5. Together with reference TRBV16 and TRBJ1-5, the CDR3 gives the full variable domain: GEEVAQTPKHLVRGEGQKAKLYCAPIKGHSYVFWYQQVLKNEFKFLISFQNENVFDETGMPKERFSAKCLPNSPCSLEIQATKLEDSAVYFCASSYTGESNQPQHFGDGTRLSIL.

The V gene is TRBV30, the J gene TRBJ2-5; possible D gene TRBD2, 5 bases. Germline-derived CDR1 and CDR2 are GTSNPN and SVGIG (reference sequence). The CDR3 is 15 residues long. V was cut by 0 bases and J by 5 bases, with 16 bases left in between. In DNA, the CDR3 is TGTGCCTGGAGTGTAGGGTCGGCGGGTCCGGAGACCCAGTACTTC. Its protein is CAWSVGSAGPETQYF.

This clone has only one observation. The V and J genes are TRBV2 and TRBJ2-7, with unresolved D. This CDR3 is 13 amino acids long. V lost 8 bases, J lost 5 bases, and 16 bases lay in between. Germline lookup yields CDR1 SNHLY and CDR2 FYNNEI. The CDR3 protein is CASRSQPVHEQYF. The CDR3 region has the DNA TGTGCCAGCCGGAGCCAGCCAGTCCACGAGCAGTACTTC.

The chain carries TRBV9 and TRBJ2-1; 7 bases align to TRBD1. Germline V gene lookup returns CDR1 SGDLS and CDR2 YYNGEE. This CDR3 spans 13 amino acids. V shed 4 bases, J shed 8 bases, and the junction held 6 bases outside the gene matches. CDR3 bases: TGTGCCAGCAGCAAGAGAACAGGGGATGAGCAGTTCTTC. This sequence encodes CASSKRTGDEQFF.

The rearrangement joins TRBV6-5 to TRBJ2-6; 9 bases map to TRBD1. The V segment lost 6 bases and the J segment 6 bases; nucleotides outside the gene matches: 6. The V gene's germline CDR1 is MNHEY and CDR2 SVGAGI. The CDR3 runs to 15 residues. The CDR3 bases are TGTGCCAGCAGGCCAACAGGGGGCGAGGCCAACGTCCTGACTTTC. This translates into CASRPTGGEANVLTF.

The chain's CDR3 is CASSEGVAGAYEQYF. CDR3 in DNA: TGTGCCAGCAGTGAGGGGGTTGCGGGGGCCTACGAGCAGTACTTC. This chain connects TRBV2 to TRBJ2-7; 7 nucleotides line up with TRBD2. Trimming removed 3 bases from V and 2 bases from J; junction bases left unmatched: 7. The germline V gene encodes CDR1 SNHLY and CDR2 FYNNEI. The CDR3 sequence is 15 residues long. Combining the CDR3 with reference TRBV2 and TRBJ2-7 gives the whole variable domain EPEVTQTPSHQVTQMGQEVILRCVPISNHLYFYWYRQILGQKVEFLVSFYNNEISEKSEIFDDQFSVERPDGSNFTLKIRSTKLEDSAMYFCASSEGVAGAYEQYFGPGTRLTVT.

This rearrangement joins TRBV9 to TRBJ2-7, with 9 bases that match TRBD1. Trimming cost V 4 bases and J 6 bases; bases outside gene matches: 11. The CDR3 is 15 amino acids. Germline V gene data show CDR1 as SGDLS and CDR2 as YYNGEE. The CDR3 region is CASSPLPGQGSEQYF. In DNA, the CDR3 is TGTGCCAGCAGCCCCCTTCCGGGACAGGGCAGCGAGCAGTACTTC.

About this clone itself: Other nucleotide sequences in the sample specify the same CDR3. The CDR3 nucleotides read TGTGCCAGCAGCTTGGGGCCCGATAGCAATCAGCCCCAGCATTTT. Its translation is CASSLGPDSNQPQHF. The chain recombines TRBV7-2 with TRBJ1-5, with D possibly matching TRBD1 (5 bases). The V gene lost 3 bases and the J gene lost 0 bases, with 9 bases spanning the gap. CDR1 is SGHTA and CDR2 is FQGNSA in the germline V gene. The CDR3 has 15 residues.